Listed here is a single TCR beta chain. This receptor's antigen is unknown. Nothing much larger sits one base from this clone, and base qualities are not available. These data originate in a study of T cell responses to AZD1222 COVID-19 vaccine (TCRdb year 2021). Notes on the research overall: AZD1222 recipients with second doses at about 4 weeks or about 12 weeks were pooled, because spike-specific TCR depth and breadth did not differ between schedules. A total of 233 trial participants underwent TCR sequencing, of whom some 200 had received two doses of AZD1222 and roughly 26 had received two doses of the MenACWY control vaccine. Trial participants were enrolled into age subgroups of 18-55, 56-69 and 70-plus years, which contained roughly 150, 30 and 60 TCR-sequenced participants, respectively.

Overall study results and their limits: Most participants were white British and females outnumbered males, and the authors suggested that clonal diversity may have been underestimated. Reportedly, almost half of the unique spike-specific TCRs recognized epitopes lying outside the regions that are mutated in the B.1.351 and B.1.1.7 variants. In the small 56-69-year group, the increase in depth fell short of significance, most likely because of low power. A significant rise in spike-specific TCR breadth and depth was observed after two AZD1222 doses relative to day 0 and relative to MenACWY recipients. Because no day 14 peak-response samples were available, the repertoires could be characterized only after the peak T cell response. Conclusions about previously exposed vaccinees were limited because only six AZD1222 recipients were SARS-CoV-2 seropositive at baseline. CD4 TCRs associated with the vaccine covered the entire spike protein, and the dominant responses were in regions 160-218 and 743-854.

The CDR3 regions of human TCRbeta chains were analyzed by immunosequencing. Per the original workflow: Repertoire TCRs were matched against a reference library of SARS-CoV-2-specific TCRs generated with the MIRA antigen-specificity platform. Breadth was defined as the fraction of unique TCRs that were SARS-CoV-2-associated. Depth was defined as the fraction of total T cells that were SARS-CoV-2-associated. Each spike-specific TCR was assigned to its reactive spike region and to a CD4 or CD8 class using the MIRA data. Log10-transformed breadth and depth values were compared by one-way ANOVA with Sidak's multiple comparisons tests. Not all clones reach the TCRdb copy of this immuneACCESS table, which keeps in-frame sequences only. Checked studies attribute under half of the gap to unresolved V genes and leave the rest unexplained. That table gives V, J and clone size, and the DNA gave D and trimming. The sample table holds approximately 160,000 clones, of which about 92% were seen once. The top ten hold roughly 0.9% of the sample.

V ends up 3 bases short and J 9 bases short, with an unmatched junction base count of 9. Including cysteine and phenylalanine, the CDR3 has 15 amino acids. Only the CDR3 region is kept as DNA, spanning 45 bases read in frame from base 1. CDR1 and CDR2, looked up from the germline V gene, are MDHEN and SYDVKM. Reading the label with the study, this specimen's time point is: baseline before first vaccination. Vaccinee samples were obtained from the UK trials COV001 and COV002, which included a single-blind randomized controlled phase 2/3 trial of AZD1222 (ChAdOx1 nCoV-19) in healthy adults. Trial participant PBMC samples were collected at day 0 and day 28 after the second dose for TCRbeta chain sequencing.

The sequences come from peripheral blood, collected on day 0 of AZD1222 vaccination. The chain is encoded by TRBV28 joined to TRBJ1-2; the junction holds 11 bases that match TRBD1. The sequence derives from an adult in good health. The DNA sequence is given as TGTGCCAGCAGTTTCCACCGGGACAGGGGGTCGAGCTACACCTTC. It is translated as CASSFHRDRGSSYTF.